These 22 T cell receptor beta chains were sequenced from one sample in a study of cytomegalovirus exposure and HLA in healthy donors. PCR involved 60 Vbeta and 13 Jbeta primers. The data were produced by immunoSEQ multiplex PCR, yet TCRdb's version contains in-frame clones alone and is incomplete. The sample includes 150,000 to 200,000 clones, about 71% seen only once; the top ten take approximately 1.3%. What was sequenced was PBMCs. All receptors come from a man aged 50 to 59 in good health and CMV-seronegative.

This clone was counted between two and nine times. This chain connects TRBV5-1 to TRBJ2-1, with 9 positions matching TRBD2. Looked up from germline, CDR1 is SGHRS and CDR2 is YFSETQ. The ends lost 4 bases at V and 3 bases at J; junction bases unmatched: 8. The CDR3 is 16 amino acids. CDR3 nucleotide sequence: TGCGCCAGCAGCCCTAGCGGGGACCTCCACTACAATGAGCAGTTCTTC. Protein sequence: CASSPSGDLHYNEQFF. Drawing the rest from reference TRBV5-1 and TRBJ2-1, the complete variable domain is KAGVTQTPRYLIKTRGQQVTLSCSPISGHRSVSWYQQTPGQGLQFLFEYFSETQRNKGNFPGRFSGRQFSNSRSEMNVSTLELGDSALYLCASSPSGDLHYNEQFFGPGTRLTVL.

The chain uses TRBV6-1 and TRBJ1-1, with D uncertain. The V gene's germline CDR1 is MNHNS and CDR2 SASEGT. The V gene lost 5 bases and the J gene lost 5 bases, with 9 bases spanning the gap. This CDR3 region has 12 residues. The CDR3 reads CASSNLRTEAFF. CDR3 DNA sequence: TGTGCCAGCAGTAATCTCCGGACTGAAGCTTTCTTT.

V gene TRBV11-2 combines with J gene TRBJ2-3; the D gene is possibly TRBD1 (5 bases). Germline CDR1 is SGHAT and CDR2 is FQNNGV. With 2 bases removed from V and 5 bases from J, the gap between germline ends came to 20 bases. The CDR3 has 17 residues. This chain's CDR3 is CASSLSGGAVVGDTQYF. In DNA, the CDR3 is TGTGCCAGCAGCTTATCGGGTGGGGCCGTAGTCGGAGATACGCAGTATTTT. The whole variable domain, filled in from reference TRBV11-2 and TRBJ2-3, reads EAGVAQSPRYKIIEKRQSVAFWCNPISGHATLYWYQQILGQGPKLLIQFQNNGVVDDSQLPKDRFSAERLKGVDSTLKIQPAKLEDSAVYLCASSLSGGAVVGDTQYFGPGTRLTVL.

The genes are TRBV2 and TRBJ2-7; possible D gene TRBD2, 5 bases. Trimming removed 1 base from V and 0 bases from J, with 10 bases in between. There are 15 residues in the CDR3. Looked up from germline, CDR1 is SNHLY and CDR2 is FYNNEI. The CDR3: CASSEGRTASYEQYF. The CDR3 DNA is TGTGCCAGCAGTGAAGGTCGGACTGCCTCCTACGAGCAGTACTTC. The variable domain in full, with the rest retrieved from reference TRBV2 and TRBJ2-7, is EPEVTQTPSHQVTQMGQEVILRCVPISNHLYFYWYRQILGQKVEFLVSFYNNEISEKSEIFDDQFSVERPDGSNFTLKIRSTKLEDSAMYFCASSEGRTASYEQYFGPGTRLTVT.

This chain uses TRBV28 with TRBJ1-2; no definite D call. This CDR3 has 12 residues. V gave up 11 bases and J gave up 6 bases, with 16 bases separating them. Per the germline V gene, CDR1 is MDHEN and CDR2 is SYDVKM. In nucleotides, the CDR3 is TGTGCCGCGGCGGTGGGTTTGAATGGCTACACCTTC. Its protein product is CAAAVGLNGYTF.

This clone was picked up a small number of times. The chain uses TRBV25-1 and TRBJ1-2, with D perhaps TRBD1 (6 bases). Trimming pared 5 bases from V and 8 bases from J, leaving 21 bases between. The CDR3 runs 15 residues. CDR1 and CDR2 from the germline V gene are MGHDK and SYGVNS. For the CDR3, the DNA is TGTGCCAGCAGTTCCATGGGGAGGGGGGCAAAAGGCTACACCTTC. Its translation is CASSSMGRGAKGYTF.

The chain links TRBV7-2 to TRBJ2-7; weak D call: TRBD2 (6 bases). The CDR3 covers 11 residues. The germline gives CDR1 SGHTA, CDR2 FQGNSA. Trimming shortened V by 7 bases and J by 6 bases, and 10 bases separated the two germline ends. CDR3 in DNA: TGTGCCAGCACCGGGGGAGGCGAGCAGTACTTC. It yields the protein CASTGGGEQYF.

This clone was seen only a few times. This rearrangement joins TRBV6-5 to TRBJ1-2; 9 bases are a match to TRBD1. Germline V gene lookup returns CDR1 MNHEY and CDR2 SVGAGI. The CDR3 runs 15 residues. The junction had 7 bases not matched to a gene; V was cut back by 6 bases and J by 2 bases. The CDR3 is CASRPTGTGNYGYTF. The CDR3 DNA reads TGTGCCAGCAGACCAACCGGGACAGGGAACTATGGCTACACCTTC.

This rearrangement joins TRBV2 to TRBJ2-1, with D maybe TRBD2 (5 bases). V dropped 3 bases and J dropped 0 bases, with 9 bases sitting between them. The CDR3 length is 15 residues. Germline CDR1 reads SNHLY; CDR2 reads FYNNEI. CDR3 sequence: CASSERAASYNEQFF. The CDR3 nucleotides read TGTGCCAGCAGTGAGAGGGCCGCCTCCTACAATGAGCAGTTCTTC.

In this sample, this clone turned up once. This chain uses TRBV9 with TRBJ2-7; possible D gene TRBD2, 5 bases. Looked up from germline, CDR1 is SGDLS and CDR2 is YYNGEE. There are 12 residues in the CDR3. The ends were cut back, 3 bases at V and 5 bases at J, with 9 bases in the middle. The CDR3 here is CASSATGDEQYF. The CDR3 bases are TGTGCCAGCAGCGCGACCGGGGACGAGCAGTACTTC.

The chain has TRBV6-1 and TRBJ1-2, with TRBD1 identical over 9 bases. The CDR3 is made up of 16 amino acids. Germline V CDR1 and CDR2: MNHNS, SASEGT. The V and J ends lost 3 bases and 4 bases, in that order; junction bases with no gene match: 9. The CDR3 DNA reads TGTGCCAGCAGTGAGTACCACCTGGACAGGGGCTATGGCTACACCTTC. Translation gives CASSEYHLDRGYGYTF.

The rearrangement links TRBV9 to TRBJ2-5, with 8 bases identical to TRBD1. The end of the DNA is better explained by TRBJ2-7, so the J call may be wrong. Germline CDR1 reads SGDLS; CDR2 reads YYNGEE. The CDR3 sequence is 15 residues long. The CDR3 spells CASSPGQGTAREQYF. For the CDR3, the DNA is TGTGCCAGCAGCCCCGGACAGGGTACCGCCCGCGAGCAGTACTTC.

The gene calls are TRBV27 and TRBJ1-4, with D maybe TRBD1 (5 bases). Germline V lookup: CDR1 MNHEY, CDR2 SMNVEV (reference sequence). CDR3 length equals 13 residues. The V and J ends lost 1 base and 5 bases respectively, with 5 bases between them. The CDR3 loop reads CASSLWGNEKLFF. The CDR3 DNA follows: TGTGCCAGCAGTTTATGGGGCAATGAAAAACTGTTTTTT.

This sequence joins TRBV19 and TRBJ2-7; D perhaps matches TRBD2 (5 bases). CDR1 is LNHDA and CDR2 is SQIVND in the germline V gene (reference sequence). V lost 6 bases and J lost 6, with 18 bases in between. This CDR3 region has 14 residues. The CDR3 nucleotides read TGTGCCAGTAGACCTGGAGGTGCCCCCGGCGAGCAGTACTTC. Its protein is CASRPGGAPGEQYF.

This clone occurred a few times. This chain uses TRBV4-2 with TRBJ2-2; 11 nucleotides match TRBD2. Germline-derived CDR1 and CDR2 are LGHNA and YNFKEQ. Trimming cost V 1 base and J 6 bases; bases outside gene matches: 4. This CDR3 is 16 amino acids long. This CDR3 is CASSQGRLAGSGELFF. In nucleotides, the CDR3 is TGTGCCAGCAGCCAAGGGCGACTAGCGGGGTCCGGGGAGCTGTTTTTT.

The rearrangement uses TRBV6-1 and TRBJ2-5; TRBD1 matches at 8 bases. The end of the DNA fits TRBJ2-7 better, so the J call may be wrong. Germline loops: CDR1 MNHNS, CDR2 SASEGT. The CDR3 contains 15 residues. CDR3 sequence reads: CASSERGTGTYEQYF. CDR3 nucleotide sequence: TGTGCCAGCAGTGAAAGGGGGACAGGAACCTACGAGCAGTACTTC.

The sample holds one count of this clone. The chain recombines TRBV7-9 with TRBJ2-1; possibly TRBD1 for D (6 bases). Germline loops: CDR1 SEHNR, CDR2 FQNEAQ (reference sequence). The germline V and J ends were trimmed by 11 bases and 5 bases, with 10 bases remaining between them. The CDR3 is made up of 11 amino acids. CDR3 residues: CAWQGNNEQFF. CDR3 DNA sequence: TGTGCCTGGCAGGGGAACAATGAGCAGTTCTTC.

The V and J genes are TRBV5-1 and TRBJ2-7, with D possibly being TRBD1 (6 bases). Trimming pared 0 bases from V and 3 bases from J, leaving 13 bases between. CDR1 is SGHRS and CDR2 is YFSETQ in the germline V gene. This CDR3 has 15 amino acids. The CDR3 protein is CASSLGPTGNYEQYF. DNA for the CDR3: TGCGCCAGCAGCTTGGGGCCTACAGGGAACTACGAGCAGTACTTC. Complete variable domain (other parts from reference TRBV5-1 and TRBJ2-7): KAGVTQTPRYLIKTRGQQVTLSCSPISGHRSVSWYQQTPGQGLQFLFEYFSETQRNKGNFPGRFSGRQFSNSRSEMNVSTLELGDSALYLCASSLGPTGNYEQYFGPGTRLTVT.

This chain joins TRBV4-2 and TRBJ2-3, with D possibly matching TRBD2 (5 bases). The germline V gene encodes CDR1 LGHNA and CDR2 YNFKEQ. The CDR3 consists of 14 residues. Trimming took off 1 base at V and 4 bases at J, with 9 bases between the two ends. The CDR3 DNA is TGTGCCAGCAGCCAAGGCCGGGAACCAGATACGCAGTATTTT. Its translation: CASSQGREPDTQYF.

This chain joins TRBV6-5 and TRBJ2-3, with D unresolved. Deletions cut 5 bases from V and 5 bases from J, with 11 bases between. The V gene's germline CDR1 is MNHEY and CDR2 SVGAGI. CDR3 length: 13 residues. As DNA, the CDR3 is TGTGCCAGCAGTAGCCCCGCGGTAGATACGCAGTATTTT. It codes for CASSSPAVDTQYF.

The rearrangement joins TRBV7-8 to TRBJ2-7, with 7 bases fitting TRBD1. Germline V gene sequence: CDR1 SGHVS, CDR2 FQNEAQ. Trimming took 5 bases from V and 4 from J; bases not matched to a gene: 5. The length of the CDR3 is 13 residues. This CDR3 reads CASSTLDRYEQYF. For the CDR3, the DNA is TGTGCCAGCAGCACCCTGGACAGGTACGAGCAGTACTTC.

This clone was observed a handful of times. This sequence joins TRBV27 and TRBJ2-2, with TRBD2 identical over 8 bases. The CDR3 consists of 17 residues. Looked up from germline, CDR1 is MNHEY and CDR2 is SMNVEV (reference sequence). Losses at the gene ends were 0 bases for V and 4 bases for J; bases not matched to a gene: 7. CDR3: CASSLSAGGAVTGELFF. CDR3 DNA: TGTGCCAGCAGTTTATCCGCCGGGGGGGCGGTCACCGGGGAGCTGTTTTTT.